This is a list of T cell receptor beta chains from one sample in a study of blood T cells in healthy people across ages. TCRdb reprocessed the 5' RACE reads with MiXCR, giving one entry per CDR3 protein. The sample records 1.5 million to 2 million distinct CDR3 sequences, 25% to 30% being singletons. The sample comprised blood. Source of these receptors: a woman under 40 in good health. CDR3s include the opening cysteine and the closing phenylalanine or tryptophan. Fields, in order: clone size, J gene, D gene, V gene, CDR3 DNA, CDR3 protein. A D gene is named only where the DNA matches it firmly. Some rows have no size entry. The others give once, few or many, or a class for an expanded clone.

clone_size: few
j_call: TRBJ1-1
d_call: NA
v_call: TRBV20-1
cdr3_nt: TGCAGTGCTAGAGACCCGGGACTCACGAACACTGAAGCTTTCTTT
cdr3_aa: CSARDPGLTNTEAFF

clone_size: few
j_call: TRBJ1-5
d_call: NA
v_call: TRBV2
cdr3_nt: TGTGCCAGCAGTGGCGATCAGCCCCAGCATTTT
cdr3_aa: CASSGDQPQHF

clone_size: NA
j_call: TRBJ1-5
d_call: NA
v_call: TRBV12-3/TRBV12-4
cdr3_nt: TGTGCCAGCACCAGGACAGCCCATCAGCCCCGGCATTTT
cdr3_aa: CASTRTAHQPRHF

clone_size: many
j_call: TRBJ2-7
d_call: NA
v_call: TRBV12-3/TRBV12-4
cdr3_nt: TGTGCCAGCAGTCCTTTACGAGGGGCCGTCGAGCAGTACTTC
cdr3_aa: CASSPLRGAVEQYF

clone_size: few
j_call: TRBJ2-1
d_call: TRBD2
v_call: TRBV12-3/TRBV12-4
cdr3_nt: TGTGCCAGCAGTTTTCGGACTAGTAGGGTCAATGAGCAGTTCTTC
cdr3_aa: CASSFRTSRVNEQFF

clone_size: NA
j_call: TRBJ2-3
d_call: TRBD2
v_call: TRBV7-9
cdr3_nt: TGTGCCAGCAGCCCGGGACTAGCGGGAGGGCCAGATGGAACAGATACGCGGTATTTT
cdr3_aa: CASSPGLAGGPDGTDTRYF

clone_size: few
j_call: TRBJ1-2
d_call: NA
v_call: TRBV18
cdr3_nt: TGTGCCAGCTCACCACCGATGGGAAGTGGCTACACCTTC
cdr3_aa: CASSPPMGSGYTF

clone_size: NA
j_call: TRBJ2-2
d_call: TRBD2
v_call: TRBV5-5
cdr3_nt: TGTGCCAGCAGCTGGACTAGCGGGGCATCGGGGGAGCTGTTTTTT
cdr3_aa: CASSWTSGASGELFF

clone_size: NA
j_call: TRBJ2-4
d_call: TRBD2
v_call: TRBV30
cdr3_nt: TGTGCCTGGACTAGCGGGGAACCTAAAAACATTCAGTACTTC
cdr3_aa: CAWTSGEPKNIQYF

clone_size: few
j_call: TRBJ1-6
d_call: TRBD1
v_call: TRBV11-2
cdr3_nt: TGTGCCAGCAGCTTTAGAGGGGGCGCAGGGTCACCCCTCCACTTT
cdr3_aa: CASSFRGGAGSPLHF

clone_size: NA
j_call: TRBJ2-3
d_call: TRBD2
v_call: TRBV7-3
cdr3_nt: TGTGCCAGCAGCTTAGGGACTAGCGCGGACACAGATACGCAGTATTTT
cdr3_aa: CASSLGTSADTDTQYF

clone_size: many
j_call: TRBJ2-5
d_call: NA
v_call: TRBV21-1
cdr3_nt: TGTGCCAGCAGCCCGGGGGGGGACCAAGAGACCCAGTACTTC
cdr3_aa: CASSPGGDQETQYF

clone_size: NA
j_call: TRBJ2-1
d_call: TRBD2
v_call: TRBV6-2/TRBV6-3
cdr3_nt: TGTGCCAGCAGTCGCCGTGGACTAGCGGGAGTGAATGAGCAGTTCTTC
cdr3_aa: CASSRRGLAGVNEQFF

clone_size: NA
j_call: TRBJ2-3
d_call: NA
v_call: TRBV12-3/TRBV12-4
cdr3_nt: TGTGCCAGCAGTCTAGGGGGAGATACGGCGTATTTT
cdr3_aa: CASSLGGDTAYF

clone_size: few
j_call: TRBJ2-7
d_call: TRBD1
v_call: TRBV28
cdr3_nt: TGTGCCAGCAGTTTACCCCGGGACAGTACCTACGAGCAGTACTTC
cdr3_aa: CASSLPRDSTYEQYF

clone_size: NA
j_call: TRBJ1-2
d_call: NA
v_call: TRBV5-6
cdr3_nt: TGTGCCAGCAGCTTGATGGTAGAGGGTAGCCTCTATGGCTACACCTTC
cdr3_aa: CASSLMVEGSLYGYTF

clone_size: NA
j_call: TRBJ2-2
d_call: NA
v_call: TRBV7-2
cdr3_nt: TGTGCTCGCCGGCAGGGAAGGAGCGGGGAGCTGTTTTTT
cdr3_aa: CARRQGRSGELFF

clone_size: few
j_call: TRBJ2-3
d_call: NA
v_call: TRBV6-5
cdr3_nt: TGTGCCAGCAGTTATGACGCGGCGGCCCCAGATACGCAGTATTTT
cdr3_aa: CASSYDAAAPDTQYF

clone_size: many
j_call: TRBJ1-4
d_call: NA
v_call: TRBV2
cdr3_nt: TGTGCCAGCAGTGAGTCTGGTATGGCGACTAATGAAAAACTGTTTTTT
cdr3_aa: CASSESGMATNEKLFF

clone_size: NA
j_call: TRBJ2-1
d_call: TRBD2
v_call: TRBV24-1
cdr3_nt: TGTGCCACCAGTGATTCGTTGGCTAGCGGGGGGGAAGACAATGAGCAGTTCTTC
cdr3_aa: CATSDSLASGGEDNEQFF

clone_size: NA
j_call: TRBJ2-7
d_call: TRBD1
v_call: TRBV2
cdr3_nt: TGTGCCAGCAAGACAGGGTTCGAGCAGTACTTC
cdr3_aa: CASKTGFEQYF

clone_size: many
j_call: TRBJ2-1
d_call: NA
v_call: TRBV7-2
cdr3_nt: TGTGCCAGCAGCCTTGGAGGGGGGCAGGGCAATGAGCAGTTCTTC
cdr3_aa: CASSLGGGQGNEQFF

clone_size: NA
j_call: TRBJ2-7
d_call: NA
v_call: TRBV6-2/TRBV6-3
cdr3_nt: TGTGCCGGCAGTTGGAGCACCTACGAGCAGTACTTC
cdr3_aa: CAGSWSTYEQYF

clone_size: once
j_call: TRBJ2-7
d_call: TRBD2
v_call: TRBV7-2
cdr3_nt: TGTGCCAGCAGCTTAAGTGGGACTAGGGCCTACAATGAGCAGTACTTC
cdr3_aa: CASSLSGTRAYNEQYF

clone_size: many
j_call: TRBJ2-4
d_call: NA
v_call: TRBV20-1
cdr3_nt: TGCAGTGCTAGACTCGGCGGCGGTGCAAACATTCAGTACTTC
cdr3_aa: CSARLGGGANIQYF

clone_size: NA
j_call: TRBJ2-7
d_call: TRBD1
v_call: TRBV5-1
cdr3_nt: TGCGCCAGCAGCTTGGTTGGGACAGGGGTAAGCGACGAGCAGTACTTC
cdr3_aa: CASSLVGTGVSDEQYF

clone_size: NA
j_call: TRBJ2-1
d_call: TRBD2
v_call: TRBV24-1
cdr3_nt: TGTGCCACCAGTTTGTATGCGGGGGGATACAATGAGCAGTTCTTC
cdr3_aa: CATSLYAGGYNEQFF

clone_size: NA
j_call: TRBJ2-5
d_call: TRBD1
v_call: TRBV11-2
cdr3_nt: TGTGCCAGCAGCTTCGGACAGGGAAAAGGGACCCAGTACTTC
cdr3_aa: CASSFGQGKGTQYF